Shown below are 30 T cell receptor beta chains from a single sample sequenced in a study of blood T cell repertoires in COVID-19. Libraries were prepared by immunoSEQ multiplex PCR; TCRdb keeps only in-frame clonotypes and omits some of them. The sample holds approximately 210,000 clones, about 82% seen once. Sequenced sample: peripheral blood. All receptors come from a man aged 55 to 69 with COVID-19, enrolled during active disease.

This chain links TRBV4-2 with TRBJ1-1; weak D call: TRBD1 (6 bases). The CDR3 consists of 15 residues. Germline V gene sequence: CDR1 LGHNA, CDR2 YNFKEQ. V shed 2 bases and J shed 1 base, with 11 bases lying between them. This CDR3 reads CASSQNLGGNTEAFF. The CDR3 region has the DNA TGTGCCAGCAGCCAAAATCTAGGGGGGAACACTGAAGCTTTCTTT.

CDR3 coding DNA: TGTGCCAGCAGCTTGATACAAGGACAGGGTTTCCAAGCTTTCTTT. Translation: CASSLIQGQGFQAFF. The chain employs TRBV5-5 and TRBJ1-1; the match to TRBD1 covers 8 bases. Trimming cost V 1 base and J 9 bases; bases outside gene matches: 11. Germline V CDR1 and CDR2: SGHKS, YYEKEE (reference sequence). The CDR3 contains 15 residues. The variable domain in full, completed from reference TRBV5-5 and TRBJ1-1, reads DAGVTQSPTHLIKTRGQQVTLRCSPISGHKSVSWYQQVLGQGPQFIFQYYEKEERGRGNFPDRFSARQFPNYSSELNVNALLLGDSALYLCASSLIQGQGFQAFFGQGTRLTVV.

V and J are TRBV14 and TRBJ2-2; 13 bases match TRBD2. With 4 bases clipped from V and 7 bases from J, the junction kept 6 bases outside the gene matches. CDR3 size: 16 residues. CDR1 and CDR2 (germline): SGHDN, FVKESK. CDR3 loop: CASSRGTSGTVGELFF. DNA of the CDR3: TGTGCCAGCAGCCGCGGGACTAGCGGGACGGTCGGGGAGCTGTTTTTT.

This clone was observed once. V and J are TRBV6-1 and TRBJ1-5; D gene uncertain. Trimming left V 1 base short and J 0 bases short, with 10 bases between. The CDR3 covers 16 residues. Germline-derived CDR1 and CDR2 are MNHNS and SASEGT. This CDR3 reads CASSEDPAYSNQPQHF. In DNA form, the CDR3 reads TGTGCCAGCAGTGAAGATCCCGCGTATAGCAATCAGCCCCAGCATTTT.

This chain joins TRBV19 and TRBJ1-1; 7 positions agree with TRBD1. There are 13 residues in the CDR3. Germline assignment: CDR1 LNHDA and CDR2 SQIVND (reference sequence). Trimming at V came to 5 bases and at J to 6 bases, leaving 6 bases not matched to a gene. CDR3 nucleotide sequence: TGTGCCAGTAGTCGACAGGGCGCGTCTGAAGCTTTCTTT. Translated: CASSRQGASEAFF.

In its sample, this clone was seen once. This chain uses TRBV5-1 with TRBJ1-2, with 7 bases aligning to TRBD1. This CDR3 contains 14 residues. V gave up 0 bases and J gave up 4 bases; unmatched junction bases: 3. Germline CDR1 reads SGHRS; CDR2 reads YFSETQ. CDR3 residues: CASSLGDRPYGYTF. In DNA form, the CDR3 reads TGCGCCAGCAGCTTGGGGGACAGACCCTATGGCTACACCTTC.

This clone was recorded once. The V call is TRBV5-1, the J call TRBJ2-7; D unclear. CDR3 length: 15 residues. From germline, CDR1 is SGHRS and CDR2 YFSETQ. V was cut by 4 bases and J by 5 bases, with 19 bases left in between. The CDR3 is CASSLQALPGNEQYF. The DNA of the CDR3 is TGCGCCAGCAGCCTCCAAGCCCTTCCAGGCAACGAGCAGTACTTC. The full variable domain, in which reference TRBV5-1 and TRBJ2-7 provide the parts outside the CDR3, is KAGVTQTPRYLIKTRGQQVTLSCSPISGHRSVSWYQQTPGQGLQFLFEYFSETQRNKGNFPGRFSGRQFSNSRSEMNVSTLELGDSALYLCASSLQALPGNEQYFGPGTRLTVT.

This chain joins TRBV3-1 (or the pseudogene TRBV3-2) and TRBJ1-2; 9 nucleotides match TRBD1. J was trimmed by 4 bases and V by 4 bases; bases with no gene match: 7. The CDR3 runs to 15 residues. CDR1 and CDR2 (germline): LGHDT, YNNKEL (reference sequence). The CDR3 sequence is CASSPRQGGSYGYTF. In DNA form, the CDR3 reads TGTGCCAGCAGCCCCCGACAGGGGGGGAGCTATGGCTACACCTTC.

This chain uses TRBV29-1 with TRBJ2-1; 9 nucleotides agree with TRBD1. The CDR3 loop spans 14 amino acids. The V gene end was trimmed by 6 bases and the J gene end by 6 bases; junction bases not matched to a gene: 9. CDR1 SQVTM and CDR2 ANQGSEA come from the germline V gene. CDR3 amino acids: CSVRAGTGPNEQFF. In nucleotides, the CDR3 is TGCAGCGTCAGGGCGGGGACAGGGCCCAATGAGCAGTTCTTC.

This clone was observed a single time. V and J are TRBV6-2 or TRBV6-3 and TRBJ2-1; 12 bases agree with TRBD2. V was clipped by 2 bases and J by 2 bases; unmatched bases: 4. CDR3 size: 17 residues. From germline, CDR1 is MNHEY and CDR2 SVGEGT. Here the CDR3 DNA reads TGTGCCAGCAGTTACGGGCTAGCGGGAGGGGCCTACAATGAGCAGTTCTTC. Translating gives CASSYGLAGGAYNEQFF.

The chain joins TRBV10-3 to TRBJ2-7, with no clear D. The germline CDR1 and CDR2 sequences are ENHRY and SYGVKD. The CDR3 loop spans 14 amino acids. V lost 6 bases, J lost 0 bases, and 12 bases lay in between. The CDR3 loop reads CAIRDRVPSYEQYF. The CDR3 nucleotides read TGTGCCATCAGAGACCGGGTCCCCTCCTACGAGCAGTACTTC.

The V and J genes are TRBV5-4 and TRBJ2-1, with TRBD1 matching 10 bases. The germline gives CDR1 SGHNT, CDR2 YYREEE (reference sequence). The V segment lost 2 bases and the J segment 8 bases; nucleotides outside the gene matches: 7. The CDR3 has 15 residues. CDR3 loop: CASSFRDRGYDEQFF. The CDR3 DNA reads TGTGCCAGCAGCTTCCGGGACAGGGGATACGATGAGCAGTTCTTC.

This clone was seen once. The V and J genes are TRBV7-3 and TRBJ2-1, with 8 bases matching TRBD1. V was clipped by 2 bases and J by 7 bases; unmatched bases: 7. Germline V lookup: CDR1 SGHTA, CDR2 FQGTGA. The CDR3 runs to 15 residues. The CDR3, as DNA: TGTGCCAGCAGCTTAGGACAGGGAGAATGGAATGAGCAGTTCTTC. Encoded protein: CASSLGQGEWNEQFF.

The rearrangement joins TRBV18 to TRBJ1-4; D call uncertain. The CDR3 is 14 amino acids. Trimming cost V 1 base and J 5 bases, with 8 bases left between them. Germline V lookup: CDR1 KGHSH, CDR2 LQKENI. The CDR3 DNA reads as TGTGCCAGCTCACCACGACACACCAATGAAAAACTGTTTTTT. Its translation: CASSPRHTNEKLFF.

J is TRBJ2-1 and V is TRBV19; 11 nucleotides line up with TRBD2. Per germline, CDR1 LNHDA and CDR2 SQIVND (reference sequence). The CDR3 totals 17 residues. The V gene end was trimmed by 0 bases and the J gene end by 3 bases; junction bases not matched to a gene: 4. The CDR3 DNA sequence: TGTGCCAGTAGTATAGATTCGGGGACTAGCGGCTACAATGAGCAGTTCTTC. Its translation: CASSIDSGTSGYNEQFF.

The rearrangement links TRBV15 to TRBJ2-7; TRBD1 is a possible D gene (7 bases). This CDR3 is 15 amino acids long. The V and J ends lost 1 base and 2 bases respectively, with 12 bases between them. Germline values: CDR1 LNHNV, CDR2 YYDKDF (reference sequence). Here the CDR3 DNA reads TGTGCCACCAGCAGAGGCGGGACAGCCCCCTACGAGCAGTACTTC. The encoded protein is CATSRGGTAPYEQYF. The entire variable domain, with the rest obtained from reference TRBV15 and TRBJ2-7, is as follows: DAMVIQNPRYQVTQFGKPVTLSCSQTLNHNVMYWYQQKSSQAPKLLFHYYDKDFNNEADTPDNFQSRRPNTSFCFLDIRSPGLGDTAMYLCATSRGGTAPYEQYFGPGTRLTVT.

In its sample, this clone was seen once. The chain recombines TRBV18 with TRBJ2-3; 7 nucleotides line up with TRBD1. The CDR3 has 13 residues. V dropped 6 bases and J dropped 3; count of bases not matched to a gene: 3. Per the germline V gene, CDR1 is KGHSH and CDR2 is LQKENI. The CDR3 region has the DNA TGTGCCAGCTCGGGACAGAGTACAGATACGCAGTATTTT. Residues: CASSGQSTDTQYF.

The chain employs TRBV18 and TRBJ1-5; 9 nucleotides line up with TRBD1. The CDR3 is 17 residues long. Trimming at V came to 6 bases and at J to 0 bases, leaving 9 bases not matched to a gene. Germline CDR1 KGHSH, CDR2 LQKENI. The CDR3 loop is CASSPRTGAHSNQPQHF. DNA for the CDR3: TGTGCCAGCTCCCCCCGGACAGGGGCTCATAGCAATCAGCCCCAGCATTTT.

This clone came up once. The chain links TRBV28 to TRBJ1-5; 9 positions agree with TRBD1. The junction had 5 bases not matched to a gene; V was cut back by 5 bases and J by 0 bases. This CDR3 spans 16 amino acids. Per germline, CDR1 MDHEN and CDR2 SYDVKM. The DNA for the CDR3 is TGTGCCAGCAGTCCCAGACAGGGGGTTAGCAATCAGCCCCAGCATTTT. This translates into CASSPRQGVSNQPQHF.

This clone turned up a few times. The chain employs TRBV11-2 and TRBJ2-7; 14 bases match TRBD2. Looked up from germline, CDR1 is SGHAT and CDR2 is FQNNGV. CDR3 length: 18 amino acids. The J segment lost 2 bases and the V segment lost 5 bases, leaving 11 bases of the junction unmatched. Written as DNA, the CDR3 is TGTGCCAGCAGCCCCGGTGGGACTAGCGGGAGTTACCCCTACGAGCAGTACTTC. Translating it yields CASSPGGTSGSYPYEQYF.

This chain joins TRBV11-2 and TRBJ2-7, with D hard to call. Trimming took off 6 bases at V and 0 bases at J, with 6 bases between the two ends. The CDR3 is made up of 12 amino acids. Germline CDR1 reads SGHAT; CDR2 reads FQNNGV. The chain's CDR3 is CASSASSYEQYF. Written as DNA, the CDR3 is TGTGCCAGCAGTGCGAGCTCCTACGAGCAGTACTTC.

This chain joins TRBV18 and TRBJ2-1, with 11 positions matching TRBD1. This CDR3 is built from 17 residues. The ends lost 3 bases at V and 7 bases at J; junction bases unmatched: 11. Germline V gives CDR1 KGHSH, CDR2 LQKENI. CDR3 region: CASSPGTGQGAANEQFF. As DNA, the CDR3 is TGTGCCAGCTCACCGGGGACCGGACAGGGGGCGGCGAATGAGCAGTTCTTC.

This chain uses TRBV15 with TRBJ1-5; no firm D call. This CDR3 is built from 13 residues. In germline, CDR1 is LNHNV, CDR2 YYDKDF (reference sequence). The V gene lost 3 bases and the J gene lost 0 bases, with 3 bases spanning the gap. The CDR3 coding sequence is TGTGCCACCAGCAGTTATAGCAATCAGCCCCAGCATTTT. Translation gives CATSSYSNQPQHF.

This rearrangement joins TRBV2 to TRBJ2-3, with 10 bases aligning to TRBD1. In germline, CDR1 is SNHLY, CDR2 FYNNEI. V dropped 7 bases and J dropped 5; count of bases not matched to a gene: 12. CDR3 length equals 16 residues. The CDR3 protein is CASKQGQGRGQDTQYF. CDR3 nucleotides: TGTGCCAGCAAACAGGGACAGGGGCGAGGTCAAGATACGCAGTATTTT.

This clone was detected only once. This rearrangement joins TRBV12-3 or TRBV12-4 to TRBJ1-4; D is undetermined. This CDR3 has 13 residues. Trimming removed 7 bases at V and 8 bases at J, with 14 bases between. The CDR3: CASTLPPGEKLFF. CDR3 in DNA: TGTGCCAGCACTCTACCCCCGGGGGAAAAACTGTTTTTT.

The chain combines TRBV3-1 (or the pseudogene TRBV3-2) with TRBJ2-5; TRBD1 aligns across 8 bases. CDR3 length: 14 residues. With 7 bases clipped from V and 2 bases from J, the junction kept 6 bases outside the gene matches. CDR1 LGHDT and CDR2 YNNKEL come from the germline V gene (reference sequence). The CDR3 DNA reads as TGTGCCAGCAACGGACAGGGAATTCAAGAGACCCAGTACTTC. It specifies CASNGQGIQETQYF.

This chain links TRBV18 with TRBJ1-1, with D perhaps matching TRBD1 (6 bases). V lost 7 bases and J 0 bases, leaving 15 bases between the germline ends. The CDR3 sequence is 15 residues long. Germline V gene data show CDR1 as KGHSH and CDR2 as LQKENI. This CDR3 is CASFSATGVNTEAFF. The DNA of the CDR3 is TGTGCCAGCTTTTCCGCGACAGGAGTGAACACTGAAGCTTTCTTT.

With respect to this clone: Other DNA sequences from this sample encode an identical CDR3 as well. The DNA of the CDR3 is TGTGCCAGCAGCGTGGACTCGAATGAAAAACTGTTTTTT. Protein product: CASSVDSNEKLFF. V gene TRBV9 combines with J gene TRBJ1-4; D gene ambiguous. CDR1 SGDLS and CDR2 YYNGEE come from the germline V gene. The length of the CDR3 is 13 residues. Trimming stripped 2 bases from V and 5 bases from J, with 7 bases between.

The rearrangement joins TRBV19 to TRBJ1-3; D gene unclear. V lost 5 bases to trimming and J lost 2 bases, with 4 bases between them. The CDR3 has 12 residues. Germline values: CDR1 LNHDA, CDR2 SQIVND (reference sequence). Here the CDR3 DNA reads TGTGCCAGTAGTTCGGCTGGAAACACCATATATTTT. It codes for CASSSAGNTIYF.

CDR3 sequence: CTSRPGGQGISYNEQFF. CDR3 bases: TGCACCAGCAGGCCCGGCGGACAGGGAATATCCTACAATGAGCAGTTCTTC. V is TRBV1 and J is TRBJ2-1; TRBD1 is the table's D call, not checked against the DNA. TRBV1 is a pseudogene locus. This CDR3 contains 17 residues.